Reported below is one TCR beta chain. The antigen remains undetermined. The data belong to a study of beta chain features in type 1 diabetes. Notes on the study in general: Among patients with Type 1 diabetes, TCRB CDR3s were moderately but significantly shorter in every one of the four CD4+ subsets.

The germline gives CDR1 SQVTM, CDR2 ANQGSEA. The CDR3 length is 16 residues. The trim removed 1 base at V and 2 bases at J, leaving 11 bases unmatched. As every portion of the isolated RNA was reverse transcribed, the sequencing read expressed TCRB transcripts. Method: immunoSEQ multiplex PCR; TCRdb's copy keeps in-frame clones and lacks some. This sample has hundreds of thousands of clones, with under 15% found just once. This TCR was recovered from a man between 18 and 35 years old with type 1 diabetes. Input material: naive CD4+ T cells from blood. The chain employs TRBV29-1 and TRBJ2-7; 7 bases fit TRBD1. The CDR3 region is CSVEGRGSYGAYEQYF. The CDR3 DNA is TGCAGCGTTGAAGGCAGGGGGTCGTACGGGGCCTACGAGCAGTACTTC.